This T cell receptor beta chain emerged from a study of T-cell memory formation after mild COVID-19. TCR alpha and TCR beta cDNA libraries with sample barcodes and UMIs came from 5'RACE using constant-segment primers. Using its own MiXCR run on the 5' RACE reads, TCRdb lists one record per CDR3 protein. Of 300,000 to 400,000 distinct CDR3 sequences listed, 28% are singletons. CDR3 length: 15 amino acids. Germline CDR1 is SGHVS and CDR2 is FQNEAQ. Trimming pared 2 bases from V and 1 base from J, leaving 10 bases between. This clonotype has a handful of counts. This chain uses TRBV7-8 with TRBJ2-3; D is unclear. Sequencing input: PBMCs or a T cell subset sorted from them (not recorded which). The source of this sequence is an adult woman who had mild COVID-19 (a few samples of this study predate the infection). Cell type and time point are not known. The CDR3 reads CASSLTEHRTDTQYF. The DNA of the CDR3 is TGTGCCAGCAGCTTAACCGAGCATCGCACAGATACGCAGTATTTT. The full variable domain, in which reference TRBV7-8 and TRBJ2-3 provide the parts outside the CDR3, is GAGVSQSPRYKVAKRGQDVALRCDPISGHVSLFWYQQALGQGPEFLTYFQNEAQLDKSGLPSDRFFAERPEGSVSTLKIQRTQQEDSAVYLCASSLTEHRTDTQYFGPGTRLTVL.